This record looks at one T cell receptor beta chain sequence and its context. Its antigen remains unknown. These data originate in a study of T cell repertoires in cytomegalovirus infection. Study-wide background: Based on public TCR beta signatures, there were indications of CMV infection and of a matching HLA type.

Study-wide results and caveats: HLA-C-restricted TCR beta clonotypes specific for CMV led the ex vivo response.

In germline, CDR1 is SGHTA, CDR2 FQGNSA. This CDR3 spans 15 amino acids. Between the trimmed V and J ends, which lost 1 base and 0 bases, there was a span of 10 bases. A single record per CDR3 protein comes from TCRdb applying MiXCR to the reads. Seen here are over 300,000 distinct CDR3 sequences, 9.5% observed once, and the top ten hold 4.3%. The material sequenced was PBMCs. The J gene is TRBJ2-7, the V gene TRBV7-2, with D possibly matching TRBD1 (6 bases). The receptor comes from a human donor in good health (CMV status not recorded). Some clones in this sample may be carry-over from other donors' samples. CDR3: CASSLVRQASYEQYF. CDR3 coding DNA: TGTGCCAGCAGCTTAGTCAGACAGGCCTCCTACGAGCAGTACTTC. The whole variable domain, filled in from reference TRBV7-2 and TRBJ2-7, reads GAGVSQSPSNKVTEKGKDVELRCDPISGHTALYWYRQSLGQGLEFLIYFQGNSAPDKSGLPSDRFSAERTGGSVSTLTIQRTQQEDSAVYLCASSLVRQASYEQYFGPGTRLTVT.